This T cell receptor beta chain derives from a study of T cell responses to AZD1222 COVID-19 vaccine. Study conclusions and caveats: Spike-specific TCRs gained breadth and depth after people received two AZD1222 doses.

Concerning this clone itself: Its antigen is unknown.

Assay used: immunoSEQ multiplex PCR; TCRdb lists only in-frame clones, some missing. The sample records about 130,000 clones, around 90% being singletons. The length of the CDR3 is 14 residues. J lost 2 bases, V lost 0 bases, and 1 base had no gene match. Germline V gene lookup returns CDR1 MDHEN and CDR2 SYDVKM. Material: peripheral blood, obtained 28 days after the second AZD1222 dose. The sequence was collected from an adult who received the AZD1222 COVID-19 vaccine. J is TRBJ2-7 and V is TRBV28, with 7 nucleotides matching TRBD2. CDR3 bases: TGTGCCAGCAGTTTATGGGGGGGGACCTACGAGCAGTACTTC. Amino acids: CASSLWGGTYEQYF. Supplemented by reference TRBV28 and TRBJ2-7, the full variable domain reads DVKVTQSSRYLVKRTGEKVFLECVQDMDHENMFWYRQDPGLGLRLIYFSYDVKMKEKGDIPEGYSVSREKKERFSLILESASTNQTSMYLCASSLWGGTYEQYFGPGTRLTVT.